The sequence of this T cell receptor (beta chain) was determined in a study of metastatic and nonmetastatic thyroid tumors. The overall study: Repertoires were compared across blood and tumor or nodule tissue from malignant and benign thyroid patients.

Regarding the study as a whole: Benign nodules were reported to have significantly lower TCR beta diversity than malignant thyroid tumors, in blood and tumor.

MiXCR re-clonotyped the PCR reads for TCRdb. This sample carries tens of thousands of clones, about 12% of them seen once, and the ten largest clones take around 11%. CDR3 length: 14 amino acids. Germline CDR1 is MNHNS and CDR2 is SASEGT. V shed 5 bases and J 4 bases; nucleotides not matched to a gene: 4. In its sample, this clone was seen many times. Its antigen is currently unknown. All patients reached thyroid surgery having received no treatment beforehand. Sequenced input: blood. V usage is TRBV6-1 and J usage is TRBJ2-2, with 7 nucleotides matching TRBD1. The receptor comes from a female donor with papillary thyroid cancer or a benign thyroid nodule (not recorded which). Some clones in this sample may be carry-over from other donors' samples. In nucleotides, the CDR3 is TGTGCCAGCAGTAGACAGGGAAGCACCGGGGAGCTGTTTTTT. This codes for CASSRQGSTGELFF.